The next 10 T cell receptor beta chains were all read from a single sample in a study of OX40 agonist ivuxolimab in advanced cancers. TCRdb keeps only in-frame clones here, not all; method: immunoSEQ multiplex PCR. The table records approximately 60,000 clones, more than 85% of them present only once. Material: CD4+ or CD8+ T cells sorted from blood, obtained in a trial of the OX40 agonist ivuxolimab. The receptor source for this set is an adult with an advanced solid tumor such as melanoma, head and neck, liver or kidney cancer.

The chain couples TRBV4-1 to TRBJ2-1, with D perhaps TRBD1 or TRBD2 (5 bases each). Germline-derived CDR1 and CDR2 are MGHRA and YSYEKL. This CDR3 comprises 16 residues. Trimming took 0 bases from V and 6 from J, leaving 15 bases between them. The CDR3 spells CASSQDRGAFGNEQFF. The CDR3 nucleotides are TGCGCCAGCAGCCAAGATCGGGGCGCATTCGGCAATGAGCAGTTCTTC.

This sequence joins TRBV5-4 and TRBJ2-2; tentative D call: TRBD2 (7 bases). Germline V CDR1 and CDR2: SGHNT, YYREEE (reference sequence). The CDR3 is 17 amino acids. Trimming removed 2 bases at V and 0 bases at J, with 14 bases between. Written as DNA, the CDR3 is TGTGCCAGCAGCTTCGGGGGGCATAGAGCGAACACCGGGGAGCTGTTTTTT. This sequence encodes CASSFGGHRANTGELFF.

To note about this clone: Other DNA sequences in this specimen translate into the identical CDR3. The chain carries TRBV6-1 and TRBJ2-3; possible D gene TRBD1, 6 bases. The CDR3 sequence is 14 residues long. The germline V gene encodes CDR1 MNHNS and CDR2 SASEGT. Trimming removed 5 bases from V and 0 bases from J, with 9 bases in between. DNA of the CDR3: TGTGCCAGCAGTCGGACAGCTAGCACAGATACGCAGTATTTT. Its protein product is CASSRTASTDTQYF.

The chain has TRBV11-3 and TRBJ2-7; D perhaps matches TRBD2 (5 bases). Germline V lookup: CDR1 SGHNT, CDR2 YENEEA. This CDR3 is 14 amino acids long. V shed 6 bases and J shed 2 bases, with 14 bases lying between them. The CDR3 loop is CASSAWEMAYEQYF. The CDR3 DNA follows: TGTGCCAGCAGTGCTTGGGAGATGGCCTACGAGCAGTACTTC. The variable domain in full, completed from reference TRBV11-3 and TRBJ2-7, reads EAGVVQSPRYKIIEKKQPVAFWCNPISGHNTLYWYLQNLGQGPELLIRYENEEAVDDSQLPKDRFSAERLKGVDSTLKIQPAELGDSAVYLCASSAWEMAYEQYFGPGTRLTVT.

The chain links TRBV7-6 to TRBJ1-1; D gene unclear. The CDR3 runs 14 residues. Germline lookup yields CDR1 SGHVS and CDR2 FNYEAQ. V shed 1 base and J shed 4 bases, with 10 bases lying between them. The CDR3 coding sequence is TGTGCCAGCAGCTTAGGGGTTCTGGGCACTGAAGCTTTCTTT. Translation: CASSLGVLGTEAFF.

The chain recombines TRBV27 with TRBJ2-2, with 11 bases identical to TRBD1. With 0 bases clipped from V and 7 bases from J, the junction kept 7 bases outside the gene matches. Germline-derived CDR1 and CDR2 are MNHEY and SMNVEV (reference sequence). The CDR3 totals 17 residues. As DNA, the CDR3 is TGTGCCAGCAGTTTATCGGGGACAGGGGGACGAATCGGGGAGCTGTTTTTT. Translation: CASSLSGTGGRIGELFF.

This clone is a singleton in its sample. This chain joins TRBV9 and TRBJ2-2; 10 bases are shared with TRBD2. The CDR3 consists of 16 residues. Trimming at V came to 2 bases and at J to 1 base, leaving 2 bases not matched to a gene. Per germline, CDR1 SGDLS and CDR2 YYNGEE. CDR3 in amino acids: CASSVLAGVNTGELFF. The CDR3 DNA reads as TGTGCCAGCAGCGTCCTAGCGGGGGTGAACACCGGGGAGCTGTTTTTT.

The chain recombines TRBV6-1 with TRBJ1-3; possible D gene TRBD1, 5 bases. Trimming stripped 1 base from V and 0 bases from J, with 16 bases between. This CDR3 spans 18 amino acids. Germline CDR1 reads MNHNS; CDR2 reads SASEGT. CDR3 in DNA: TGTGCCAGCAGTGAAGGGTCGCTGGGGCCTGGCTCTGGAAACACCATATATTTT. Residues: CASSEGSLGPGSGNTIYF.

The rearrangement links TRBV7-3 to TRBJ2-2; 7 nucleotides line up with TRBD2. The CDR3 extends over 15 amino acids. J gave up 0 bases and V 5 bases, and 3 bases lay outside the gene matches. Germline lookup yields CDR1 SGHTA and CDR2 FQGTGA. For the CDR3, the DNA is TGTGCCAGCAGCCCCGGACTAGCGAACACCGGGGAGCTGTTTTTT. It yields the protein CASSPGLANTGELFF.

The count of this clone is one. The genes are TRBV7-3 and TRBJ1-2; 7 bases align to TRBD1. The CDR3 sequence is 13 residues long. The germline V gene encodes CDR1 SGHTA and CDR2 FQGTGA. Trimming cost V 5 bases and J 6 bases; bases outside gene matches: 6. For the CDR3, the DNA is TGTGCCAGCAGCCGGACAGGAGACCATGGCTACACCTTC. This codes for CASSRTGDHGYTF.